Many counts were recorded for the clone carrying this T cell receptor (beta chain). V lost 2 bases, J lost 0 bases, and 11 bases lay in between. Germline V CDR1 and CDR2: SGHAT, FQNNGV. The CDR3 consists of 16 residues. The library came from three nested PCR rounds adapted from ARM-PCR protocols. TCRdb analysed the multiplex PCR reads with MiXCR anew, one entry per CDR3 protein. The sample consists of about 120,000 distinct CDR3 sequences, around three fifths of them appearing once. The data originate from a study of tumor and adjacent non-tumor tissue in lung cancer. The template was RNA from unsorted bulk tissue.

This TCR derives from a man aged 25 to 45 with non-small cell lung cancer. The rearrangement links TRBV11-2 to TRBJ2-1, with D uncertain. The sequenced sample was lung tumor tissue. CDR3 sequence reads: CASSLSLVSSYNEQFF. CDR3 nucleotides: TGTGCCAGCAGCTTATCCTTGGTGAGCTCCTACAATGAGCAGTTCTTC. The full variable domain, its missing parts supplied by reference TRBV11-2 and TRBJ2-1, is EAGVAQSPRYKIIEKRQSVAFWCNPISGHATLYWYQQILGQGPKLLIQFQNNGVVDDSQLPKDRFSAERLKGVDSTLKIQPAKLEDSAVYLCASSLSLVSSYNEQFFGPGTRLTVL.